The clone carrying this T cell receptor (beta chain) was found once. Antigen unknown. Sequencing was performed with immunoSEQ multiplex PCR; in TCRdb, only in-frame clones are kept and a portion is missing. This sample yields 110,000 to 150,000 clones, of which 80% to 95% are seen a single time; over 1.5% belongs to the top ten. The sample originates from a study of T cell responses to AZD1222 COVID-19 vaccine. Whole-study findings and limits: A rise in Spike-specific TCR breadth and depth followed two AZD1222 doses. Among vaccine-associated CD4 TCRs, coverage spanned spike, with dominance at 160-218 and 743-854. Donors in the cohort were predominantly white British and more often female, and clonal diversity was possibly underestimated.

The CDR3 totals 17 residues. Germline V gene sequence: CDR1 LGHDT, CDR2 YNNKEL (reference sequence). J lost 5 bases, V lost 5 bases, and 11 bases had no gene match. The source is an adult in good health. The chain links TRBV3-1 (or the pseudogene TRBV3-2) to TRBJ2-7; 14 bases fit TRBD2. The input for sequencing was peripheral blood, taken on day 0 of AZD1222 vaccination. Here the CDR3 DNA reads TGTGCCAGCAGCTCGGGACTAGCGGGAGCCTATTCCGACGAGCAGTACTTC. Translating gives CASSSGLAGAYSDEQYF.